A selection of T cell receptor beta chains follows, all from one sample in a study of cytomegalovirus exposure and HLA in healthy donors. Libraries were prepared by immunoSEQ multiplex PCR; TCRdb keeps only in-frame clonotypes and omits some of them. The sample data list 75,000 to 95,000 clones. Sequenced input: PBMCs. These receptors all stem from a woman aged 60-70 years in good health and CMV-seronegative. Both conserved end residues are part of each CDR3. Fields, in order: V gene, J gene, D gene, clone size, CDR3 protein, CDR3 DNA. The D gene is left open where the match is weak. Where a row states a size, it is once, few, many or the class of an expanded clone; other rows omit it.

>TRBV19|TRBJ2-1|NA|NA
CASSVGTSNYEKQFF
TGTGCCAGTAGCGTAGGGACTTCGAACTACGAAAAGCAGTTCTTC
>TRBV10-3|TRBJ1-4|NA|NA
CAISESRDEKLFF
TGTGCCATCAGTGAGTCCAGGGATGAAAAACTGTTTTTT
>TRBV6-4|TRBJ2-1|NA|medium-sized
CASSDDSGTPYNEQFF
TGTGCCAGCAGTGACGATAGCGGTACTCCCTACAATGAGCAGTTCTTC
>TRBV21-1|TRBJ1-2|NA|NA
CASSKGTANYGYTF
TGTGCCAGCAGCAAAGGGACAGCCAACTATGGCTACACCTTC
>TRBV18|TRBJ2-1|TRBD2|NA
CASSLKSGTSASYNEQFF
TGTGCCAGCTCACTTAAATCCGGGACTAGCGCCTCCTACAATGAGCAGTTCTTC
>TRBV6-6|TRBJ2-3|TRBD1|NA
CASRDPGQGTDTQYF
TGTGCCAGCAGGGATCCGGGACAGGGAACAGATACGCAGTATTTT
>TRBV21-1|TRBJ1-5|NA|NA
CASSASARGGDQPQHF
TGTGCCAGCAGCGCTAGCGCCAGAGGGGGGGATCAGCCCCAGCATTTT
>TRBV25-1|TRBJ2-1|NA|NA
CASSTGRSYYYNEQFF
TGTGCCAGCAGCACGGGGAGAAGCTACTACTACAATGAGCAGTTCTTC
>TRBV28|TRBJ2-3|NA|NA
CASSLMQGSDTQYF
TGTGCCAGCAGTTTAATGCAGGGTTCCGATACGCAGTATTTT
>TRBV5-1|TRBJ2-1|TRBD2|NA
CASISGTSGRRSYNEQFF
TGCGCCAGCATATCCGGGACTAGCGGGAGAAGGTCCTACAATGAGCAGTTCTTC
>TRBV7-2|TRBJ2-2|NA|NA
CASSLVRRSGTGELFF
TGTGCCAGCAGCCTCGTGCGGAGGTCGGGGACCGGGGAGCTGTTTTTT
>TRBV4-2|TRBJ2-1|TRBD2|NA
CASSQVTTSRTSYNEQFF
TGTGCCAGCAGCCAAGTGACGACTAGCAGAACCTCCTACAATGAGCAGTTCTTC
>TRBV5-8|TRBJ2-1|TRBD2|NA
CASSLHLLAGGPAYNEQFF
TGTGCCAGCAGCTTACACCTCCTAGCGGGAGGGCCCGCCTACAATGAGCAGTTCTTC
>TRBV11-3|TRBJ2-1|TRBD2|NA
CASSLSPSGYNEQFF
TGTGCCAGCAGCTTAAGTCCTAGCGGTTACAATGAGCAGTTCTTC
>TRBV5-1|TRBJ2-3|TRBD1|NA
CASSTGTGMSDTQYF
TGCGCCAGCAGCACCGGGACAGGGATGTCAGATACGCAGTATTTT
>TRBV7-9|TRBJ2-1|TRBD1|NA
CASSFRDSNNEQFF
TGTGCCAGCAGCTTCCGGGACAGTAACAATGAGCAGTTCTTC
>TRBV9|TRBJ2-1|NA|NA
CASSAERFFEQFF
TGTGCCAGCAGCGCCGAGAGGTTTTTTGAGCAGTTCTTC
>TRBV29-1|TRBJ2-1|TRBD1|NA
CSVPRTGSSNEQFF
TGCAGCGTCCCCCGGACAGGGAGCTCGAATGAGCAGTTCTTC
>TRBV5-1|TRBJ2-3|TRBD2|NA
CASSLVAGTSTDTQYF
TGCGCCAGCAGCCTTGTAGCGGGAACTAGCACAGATACGCAGTATTTT
>TRBV7-9|TRBJ2-5|TRBD2|NA
CASSRLAEGYQETQYF
TGTGCCAGCAGCCGACTAGCGGAGGGGTACCAAGAGACCCAGTACTTC
>TRBV18|TRBJ2-2|TRBD2|NA
CASSPREPGLADSGELFF
TGTGCCAGCTCACCCCGAGAGCCGGGACTAGCGGATTCCGGGGAGCTGTTTTTT
>TRBV27|TRBJ1-2|NA|NA
CASSLFPPPTGHYGYTF
TGTGCCAGCAGTTTATTTCCACCACCCACAGGCCACTATGGCTACACCTTC
>TRBV4-2|TRBJ2-7|NA|NA
CASSPLGASSYEQYF
TGTGCCAGCAGCCCCCTTGGGGCAAGCTCCTACGAGCAGTACTTC
>TRBV6-4|TRBJ1-5|NA|NA
CASSEEGHSNQPQHF
TGTGCCAGCAGTGAAGAGGGACATAGCAATCAGCCCCAGCATTTT